The 26 T cell receptor beta chains presented below share a single source sample, sequenced in a study of technical replicates of blood from four donors. The assay was immunoSEQ multiplex PCR, and TCRdb's table has in-frame clones only and misses some. The sample contains about 80,000 clones, roughly 91% of which appear only once. Sequenced input: T cells isolated from PBMCs. Receptors originate from a human donor in good health.

V gene TRBV5-1 combines with J gene TRBJ2-7, with a possible D match to TRBD2 (6 bases). Trimming took 2 bases from V and 1 from J, leaving 25 bases between them. Per germline, CDR1 SGHRS and CDR2 YFSETQ. CDR3 length: 19 amino acids. This CDR3 reads CASSFLPPSLTGVSYEQYF. The CDR3 region has the DNA TGCGCCAGCAGCTTCCTCCCCCCCTCCCTTACGGGAGTATCCTACGAGCAGTACTTC.

This chain joins TRBV9 and TRBJ1-1; a weak D match, TRBD1 (5 bases). Deletions cut 4 bases from V and 1 base from J, with 14 bases between. The CDR3 length is 15 residues. CDR1 is SGDLS, CDR2 YYNGEE, per germline. The CDR3 bases are TGTGCCAGCAGCTCCTCCATGGGGGGGAACACTGAAGCTTTCTTT. This gives the protein CASSSSMGGNTEAFF.

The chain links TRBV5-8 to TRBJ1-2; 7 nucleotides match TRBD1. The CDR3 length is 17 residues. V dropped 4 bases and J dropped 3; count of bases not matched to a gene: 15. The germline V gene encodes CDR1 SGHTS and CDR2 YDEGEE. CDR3 in amino acids: CASSVRDSRIGYYGYTF. In DNA, the CDR3 is TGTGCCAGCAGCGTCCGGGACAGTCGGATTGGGTACTATGGCTACACCTTC.

The V gene is TRBV10-1, the J gene TRBJ2-7; the match to TRBD1 covers 9 bases. The V and J ends lost 3 bases and 6 bases, in that order; junction bases with no gene match: 9. This CDR3 is built from 15 residues. Germline V lookup: CDR1 WNHNN, CDR2 SYGVQD (reference sequence). The CDR3 loop is CASSDAGTGWSEQYF. In nucleotides, the CDR3 is TGCGCCAGCAGTGATGCGGGGACAGGGTGGAGCGAGCAGTACTTC.

The chain employs TRBV9 and TRBJ2-3; 7 nucleotides match TRBD2. Germline lookup yields CDR1 SGDLS and CDR2 YYNGEE. CDR3 length: 17 amino acids. J lost 1 base, V lost 4 bases, and 12 bases had no gene match. The CDR3 DNA follows: TGTGCCAGCAGCACCTCGCGAGGAGGACTAGGCACAGATACGCAGTATTTT. It yields the protein CASSTSRGGLGTDTQYF.

J is TRBJ1-3 and V is TRBV10-3; TRBD1 is a possible D gene (6 bases). Trimming took off 0 bases at V and 3 bases at J, with 9 bases between the two ends. CDR1 is ENHRY, CDR2 SYGVKD, per germline. There are 15 residues in the CDR3. The CDR3 nucleotides read TGTGCCATCAGTGAGTCGGGGACATTTGGAAACACCATATATTTT. This codes for CAISESGTFGNTIYF.

The chain couples TRBV7-9 to TRBJ2-2; no firm D call. This CDR3 region has 13 residues. Trimming stripped 3 bases from V and 6 bases from J, with 8 bases between. Per the germline V gene, CDR1 is SEHNR and CDR2 is FQNEAQ (reference sequence). The chain's CDR3 is CASSFLASGELFF. Here the CDR3 DNA reads TGTGCCAGCAGCTTTTTGGCTTCCGGGGAGCTGTTTTTT. Looking up the rest from reference TRBV7-9 and TRBJ2-2 gives the full variable domain: DTGVSQNPRHKITKRGQNVTFRCDPISEHNRLYWYRQTLGQGPEFLTYFQNEAQLEKSRLLSDRFSAERPKGSFSTLEIQRTEQGDSAMYLCASSFLASGELFFGEGSRLTVL.

V gene TRBV4-3 combines with J gene TRBJ2-5; 11 nucleotides match TRBD2. The V and J ends lost 2 bases and 4 bases, in that order; junction bases with no gene match: 6. Germline values: CDR1 LGHNA, CDR2 YSLEER. The CDR3 spans 16 residues. The CDR3 DNA sequence: TGCGCCAGCAGCCAAAACTCCCTAGCGGGAGGAGAGACCCAGTACTTC. Translation gives CASSQNSLAGGETQYF.

V usage is TRBV11-2 and J usage is TRBJ1-3; no firm D call. Germline V CDR1 and CDR2: SGHAT, FQNNGV. The CDR3 extends over 15 amino acids. The V and J ends lost 6 bases and 2 bases respectively, with 14 bases between them. CDR3 bases: TGTGCCAGCAGACTTCTAAATAAAACTGGAAACACCATATATTTT. It translates to CASRLLNKTGNTIYF.

V is TRBV28 and J is TRBJ2-7; 7 nucleotides agree with TRBD1. The CDR3 has 16 amino acids. Trimming took 3 bases from V and 0 from J; bases not matched to a gene: 8. Germline lookup yields CDR1 MDHEN and CDR2 SYDVKM. The CDR3, as DNA: TGTGCCAGCAGTTTGGGGAGTGGACAGGCCTCCTACGAGCAGTACTTC. Its protein product is CASSLGSGQASYEQYF.

The chain links TRBV5-4 to TRBJ1-1; D remains ambiguous. The germline V gene encodes CDR1 SGHNT and CDR2 YYREEE (reference sequence). This CDR3 spans 12 amino acids. V was cut by 3 bases and J by 7 bases, with 10 bases left in between. CDR3 nucleotide sequence: TGTGCCAGCAGCTCGTCCACAGATGAAGCTTTCTTT. It is translated as CASSSSTDEAFF.

This clone was found once. The CDR3 loop is CASSLFSGVLTDTQYF. DNA of the CDR3: TGTGCCAGCAGTTTATTTAGCGGAGTCCTCACAGATACGCAGTATTTT. The chain combines TRBV27 with TRBJ2-3; D is perhaps TRBD2 (6 bases). The CDR3 has 16 residues. Germline lookup yields CDR1 MNHEY and CDR2 SMNVEV (reference sequence). V was pared by 1 base and J by 2 bases, with 13 bases between.

CDR3 sequence (DNA): TGTGCCAGCAGCTTAGGGCAGTACTATGGCTACACCTTC. As protein: CASSLGQYYGYTF. The V call is TRBV7-6, the J call TRBJ1-2; no clear D. This CDR3 contains 13 residues. Germline V gene data show CDR1 as SGHVS and CDR2 as FNYEAQ. With 1 base removed from V and 3 bases from J, the gap between germline ends came to 6 bases.

The chain is built from TRBV30 and TRBJ1-3, with D possibly being TRBD1 (5 bases). Germline V gene lookup returns CDR1 GTSNPN and CDR2 SVGIG (reference sequence). V was clipped by 1 base and J by 4 bases, with 8 bases between them. This CDR3 has 13 residues. CDR3 in amino acids: CAWSGGSGNTIYF. CDR3 DNA sequence: TGTGCCTGGAGTGGGGGCTCCGGAAACACCATATATTTT. Supplemented by reference TRBV30 and TRBJ1-3, the full variable domain reads SQTIHQWPATLVQPVGSPLSLECTVEGTSNPNLYWYRQAAGRGLQLLFYSVGIGQISSEVPQNLSASRPQDRQFILSSKKLLLSDSGFYLCAWSGGSGNTIYFGEGSWLTVV.

V and J are TRBV9 and TRBJ2-5, with D perhaps matching TRBD1 (5 bases). CDR1 SGDLS and CDR2 YYNGEE come from the germline V gene. This CDR3 spans 15 amino acids. Trimming pared 0 bases from V and 5 bases from J, leaving 14 bases between. CDR3 residues: CASSVEANWGETQYF. The DNA of the CDR3 is TGTGCCAGCAGCGTAGAAGCGAACTGGGGCGAGACCCAGTACTTC.

This chain connects TRBV4-1 to TRBJ2-7; 9 nucleotides align to TRBD2. CDR1 and CDR2 (germline): MGHRA, YSYEKL. The CDR3 length is 16 residues. V lost 2 bases to trimming and J lost 0 bases; unmatched junction nucleotides: 5. CDR3 nucleotide sequence: TGCGCCAGCAGCCAAATTAGCGGGAGCGGCTCCTACGAGCAGTACTTC. The encoded protein is CASSQISGSGSYEQYF.

The CDR3 nucleotides read TGTGCCAGCAGCCAAGGGTGGGGGGGGACTGAAGCTTTCTTT. Translating it yields CASSQGWGGTEAFF. The V gene is TRBV14, the J gene TRBJ1-1; D is possibly TRBD1 (5 bases). This CDR3 spans 14 amino acids. Deletions cut 1 base from V and 5 bases from J, with 11 bases between. Germline lookup yields CDR1 SGHDN and CDR2 FVKESK.

The chain has TRBV7-2 and TRBJ2-1, with TRBD2 matching over 9 bases. The CDR3 length is 15 residues. J gave up 2 bases and V 5 bases, and 4 bases lay outside the gene matches. The germline CDR1 and CDR2 sequences are SGHTA and FQGNSA. Here the CDR3 DNA reads TGTGCCAGCAGCGTGTTAGCGGGAGCCTACAATGAGCAGTTCTTC. This gives the protein CASSVLAGAYNEQFF.

The CDR3 protein is CASSLGLIGKNIQYF. DNA for the CDR3: TGTGCCAGCAGCTTAGGACTTATCGGCAAAAACATTCAGTACTTC. The chain joins TRBV7-2 to TRBJ2-4; no clear D. CDR1 SGHTA and CDR2 FQGNSA come from the germline V gene. The CDR3 extends over 15 amino acids. V lost 1 base and J lost 3, with 10 bases in between.

This sequence joins TRBV4-3 and TRBJ2-3; 11 bases are shared with TRBD2. V shed 4 bases and J 2 bases; nucleotides not matched to a gene: 11. CDR3 size: 18 residues. Germline assignment: CDR1 LGHNA and CDR2 YSLEER. The CDR3 protein is CASSPTLTSGASTDTQYF. The CDR3 DNA is TGCGCCAGCAGCCCAACCCTGACTAGCGGGGCCTCCACAGATACGCAGTATTTT.

This rearrangement joins TRBV6-1 to TRBJ2-1; TRBD2 agrees at 11 bases. With V trimmed by 2 bases and J by 4 bases, 4 bases remained unmatched. CDR1 and CDR2 (germline): MNHNS, SASEGT. The CDR3 is made up of 16 amino acids. The chain's CDR3 is CASSEQRTSGYNEQFF. The CDR3 nucleotides are TGTGCCAGCAGTGAACAGAGGACTAGCGGGTACAATGAGCAGTTCTTC.

This clone was seen once. This chain joins TRBV27 and TRBJ1-5; D is undetermined. V dropped 6 bases and J dropped 2 bases, with 8 bases sitting between them. CDR1 and CDR2 (germline): MNHEY, SMNVEV (reference sequence). There are 13 residues in the CDR3. CDR3 DNA: TGTGCCAGCAGAACTAAAGGCAATCAGCCCCAGCATTTT. This codes for CASRTKGNQPQHF.

The rearrangement uses TRBV4-3 and TRBJ2-4, with 7 nucleotides matching TRBD2. Trimming took 1 base from V and 7 from J; bases not matched to a gene: 16. The germline gives CDR1 LGHNA, CDR2 YSLEER. The CDR3 has 18 amino acids. As DNA, the CDR3 is TGCGCCAGCAGCCAAGTGACTAGCCCCGCTCTCGCCCGGAACATTCAGTACTTC. Translation gives CASSQVTSPALARNIQYF.

The chain combines TRBV11-2 with TRBJ2-7; D perhaps matches TRBD1 (5 bases). With 4 bases removed from V and 1 base from J, the gap between germline ends came to 17 bases. There are 16 residues in the CDR3. Germline V gene sequence: CDR1 SGHAT, CDR2 FQNNGV. In nucleotides, the CDR3 is TGTGCCAGCAGCTCTGGCTTCGGGCAGGGATCCTACGAGCAGTACTTC. It codes for CASSSGFGQGSYEQYF. Full variable domain (outside the CDR3, taken from reference TRBV11-2 and TRBJ2-7): EAGVAQSPRYKIIEKRQSVAFWCNPISGHATLYWYQQILGQGPKLLIQFQNNGVVDDSQLPKDRFSAERLKGVDSTLKIQPAKLEDSAVYLCASSSGFGQGSYEQYFGPGTRLTVT.

The rearrangement uses TRBV5-5 and TRBJ2-1; tentatively, D is TRBD1 (6 bases). CDR1 SGHKS and CDR2 YYEKEE come from the germline V gene (reference sequence). Trimming shortened V by 0 bases and J by 6 bases, and 10 bases separated the two germline ends. The CDR3 is 14 residues long. This CDR3 reads CASSLVRGFNEQFF. DNA of the CDR3: TGTGCCAGCAGCTTGGTAAGGGGGTTCAATGAGCAGTTCTTC.

In its sample, this clone was seen once. This CDR3 is CASSEGLAGYYEQYF. CDR3 coding DNA: TGTGCCAGCAGTGAGGGGTTAGCGGGATACTACGAGCAGTACTTC. The V gene is TRBV6-1, the J gene TRBJ2-7; the match to TRBD2 covers 8 bases. The length of the CDR3 is 15 residues. Germline loops: CDR1 MNHNS, CDR2 SASEGT. V gave up 3 bases and J gave up 3 bases; unmatched junction bases: 7.